Listed below are T cell receptor beta chains from one sample, sequenced in a study of blood T cell repertoires in COVID-19. The repertoire was sequenced with immunoSEQ multiplex PCR; TCRdb's copy has only in-frame clones and lacks some. The table records around 69,000 clones, approximately 80% of them present only once. Sequenced: peripheral blood. Receptor source: a woman aged 70 to 79 with acute or convalescent COVID-19. The CDR3 runs from the conserved cysteine through the conserved F or W. The order of the fields is clone size, J gene, D gene, CDR3 length, V gene, CDR3 protein, CDR3 DNA. The D gene is left open where the match is weak. Clone size is given for some rows only: seen once, a few or many times, or a class if the clone is expanded.

clone_size: -; j_call: TRBJ1-4; d_call: -; cdr3_length: 14; v_call: TRBV28; cdr3_aa: CASSFLGLNEKLFF; cdr3_nt: TGTGCCAGCAGTTTCTTGGGGCTTAATGAAAAACTGTTTTTT
clone_size: -; j_call: TRBJ2-7; d_call: -; cdr3_length: 13; v_call: TRBV7-8; cdr3_aa: CASSPETGYEQYF; cdr3_nt: TGTGCCAGCAGCCCTGAGACGGGCTACGAGCAGTACTTC
clone_size: -; j_call: TRBJ1-5; d_call: -; cdr3_length: 13; v_call: TRBV30; cdr3_aa: CAWRGGPHQPQHF; cdr3_nt: TGTGCCTGGAGGGGGGGGCCCCATCAGCCCCAGCATTTT
clone_size: -; j_call: TRBJ2-7; d_call: TRBD2; cdr3_length: 16; v_call: TRBV10-2; cdr3_aa: CASSAYLAGGVYEQYF; cdr3_nt: TGCGCCAGCAGCGCCTATTTAGCGGGAGGGGTTTACGAGCAGTACTTC
clone_size: -; j_call: TRBJ1-3; d_call: -; cdr3_length: 15; v_call: TRBV5-6; cdr3_aa: CASSFRGLSGNTIYF; cdr3_nt: TGTGCCAGCAGCTTCCGGGGACTCTCTGGAAACACCATATATTTT
clone_size: -; j_call: TRBJ2-5; d_call: TRBD2; cdr3_length: 14; v_call: TRBV2; cdr3_aa: CATWGGTHQETQYF; cdr3_nt: TGTGCAACATGGGGGGGGACGCACCAAGAGACCCAGTACTTC
clone_size: few; j_call: TRBJ1-3; d_call: -; cdr3_length: 15; v_call: TRBV30; cdr3_aa: CAWSKDRISGNTIYF; cdr3_nt: TGTGCCTGGAGTAAAGACAGGATCTCTGGAAACACCATATATTTT
clone_size: -; j_call: TRBJ2-1; d_call: TRBD1; cdr3_length: 14; v_call: TRBV28; cdr3_aa: CASRADRAYNEQFF; cdr3_nt: TGTGCCAGCAGAGCGGACAGGGCTTACAATGAGCAGTTCTTC
clone_size: -; j_call: TRBJ1-1; d_call: TRBD1; cdr3_length: 14; v_call: TRBV11-2; cdr3_aa: CASSRDRGNTEAFF; cdr3_nt: TGTGCCAGCAGCCGAGACAGGGGGAACACTGAAGCTTTCTTT
clone_size: -; j_call: TRBJ1-2; d_call: TRBD1; cdr3_length: 14; v_call: TRBV28; cdr3_aa: CASSPGGLSYGYTF; cdr3_nt: TGTGCCAGCAGTCCAGGGGGCCTTAGCTATGGCTACACCTTC
clone_size: -; j_call: TRBJ2-2; d_call: -; cdr3_length: 14; v_call: TRBV7-2; cdr3_aa: CASSLGGQAGELFF; cdr3_nt: TGTGCCAGCAGCTTAGGGGGGCAGGCCGGGGAGCTGTTTTTT
clone_size: -; j_call: TRBJ2-7; d_call: -; cdr3_length: 13; v_call: TRBV11-3; cdr3_aa: CASSSGLSYEQYF; cdr3_nt: TGTGCCAGCAGCTCGGGACTTTCGTACGAGCAGTACTTC
clone_size: few; j_call: TRBJ2-3; d_call: TRBD2; cdr3_length: 16; v_call: TRBV10-1; cdr3_aa: CASSPGLAGGTDTQYF; cdr3_nt: TGCGCCAGCAGTCCCGGACTAGCGGGGGGCACAGATACGCAGTATTTT
clone_size: -; j_call: TRBJ2-7; d_call: -; cdr3_length: 13; v_call: TRBV28; cdr3_aa: CASNLGGTYEQYF; cdr3_nt: TGTGCCAGCAACCTCGGAGGGACCTACGAGCAGTACTTC
clone_size: -; j_call: TRBJ1-2; d_call: -; cdr3_length: 15; v_call: TRBV11-2; cdr3_aa: CASSPNPPRIYGYTF; cdr3_nt: TGTGCCAGCAGCCCAAACCCCCCCAGGATCTATGGCTACACCTTC
clone_size: once; j_call: TRBJ1-6; d_call: -; cdr3_length: 16; v_call: TRBV21-1; cdr3_aa: CASSKIQGATDSPLHF; cdr3_nt: TGTGCCAGCAGCAAGATACAGGGGGCGACGGATTCACCCCTCCACTTT
clone_size: -; j_call: TRBJ2-7; d_call: TRBD1; cdr3_length: 15; v_call: TRBV6-5; cdr3_aa: CASRIGTAPSYEQYF; cdr3_nt: TGTGCCAGCAGAATCGGGACAGCGCCGTCCTACGAGCAGTACTTC
clone_size: -; j_call: TRBJ1-3; d_call: -; cdr3_length: 12; v_call: TRBV7-9; cdr3_aa: CASSLARNTIYF; cdr3_nt: TGTGCCAGCAGCTTAGCCAGAAACACCATATATTTT
clone_size: -; j_call: TRBJ2-7; d_call: TRBD2; cdr3_length: 14; v_call: TRBV7-3; cdr3_aa: CASSPRAGVGEQYF; cdr3_nt: TGTGCCAGCAGCCCCCGAGCGGGAGTTGGAGAGCAGTACTTC
clone_size: -; j_call: TRBJ2-1; d_call: TRBD2; cdr3_length: 16; v_call: TRBV19; cdr3_aa: CASSIIAASGSSEQFF; cdr3_nt: TGTGCCAGTAGCATTATTGCGGCTAGCGGGAGTAGTGAGCAGTTCTTC
clone_size: -; j_call: TRBJ1-6; d_call: -; cdr3_length: 15; v_call: TRBV27; cdr3_aa: CASSLSQGRMWTLHF; cdr3_nt: TGTGCCAGCAGTTTAAGTCAGGGAAGAATGTGGACCCTCCACTTT
clone_size: few; j_call: TRBJ1-3; d_call: -; cdr3_length: 16; v_call: TRBV28; cdr3_aa: CASTSPGRGAGNTIYF; cdr3_nt: TGTGCCAGCACCTCCCCGGGGAGGGGGGCTGGAAACACCATATATTTT
clone_size: once; j_call: TRBJ2-7; d_call: TRBD2; cdr3_length: 16; v_call: TRBV10-2; cdr3_aa: CASARGGASGSYEQYF; cdr3_nt: TGCGCCAGCGCTAGAGGGGGGGCTAGCGGGAGTTACGAGCAGTACTTC
clone_size: -; j_call: TRBJ2-5; d_call: -; cdr3_length: 16; v_call: TRBV27; cdr3_aa: CASSLSISGKVGTQYF; cdr3_nt: TGTGCCAGCAGTTTATCGATTTCAGGGAAGGTCGGGACCCAGTACTTC
clone_size: -; j_call: TRBJ1-4; d_call: TRBD1; cdr3_length: 14; v_call: TRBV2; cdr3_aa: CASRAGTGGEKLFF; cdr3_nt: TGTGCCAGCAGGGCCGGGACAGGCGGCGAAAAACTGTTTTTT
clone_size: -; j_call: TRBJ2-1; d_call: TRBD2; cdr3_length: 17; v_call: TRBV7-2; cdr3_aa: CASSLFSSGSFVSEQFF; cdr3_nt: TGTGCCAGCAGCTTGTTCTCTAGCGGGAGTTTCGTTAGTGAGCAGTTCTTC
clone_size: -; j_call: TRBJ1-5; d_call: -; cdr3_length: 11; v_call: TRBV6-5; cdr3_aa: CASNSNQPQHF; cdr3_nt: TGTGCCAGTAATTCCAATCAGCCCCAGCATTTT
clone_size: -; j_call: TRBJ1-5; d_call: TRBD1; cdr3_length: 15; v_call: TRBV18; cdr3_aa: CASSPSTGGGQPQHF; cdr3_nt: TGTGCCAGCTCACCGTCGACAGGGGGCGGTCAGCCCCAGCATTTT
clone_size: -; j_call: TRBJ1-1; d_call: -; cdr3_length: 14; v_call: TRBV9; cdr3_aa: CASSSSVQVTEAFF; cdr3_nt: TGTGCCAGCAGCTCTAGCGTACAGGTAACTGAAGCTTTCTTT
clone_size: -; j_call: TRBJ2-1; d_call: TRBD2; cdr3_length: 19; v_call: TRBV7-9; cdr3_aa: CASRPGGTSGRASYNEQFF; cdr3_nt: TGTGCCAGCAGGCCCGGGGGGACTAGCGGGAGGGCCTCTTACAATGAGCAGTTCTTC
clone_size: -; j_call: TRBJ1-6; d_call: -; cdr3_length: 15; v_call: TRBV7-9; cdr3_aa: CASSDPTGGSSPLHF; cdr3_nt: TGTGCCAGCAGCGACCCGACGGGTGGGAGTTCACCCCTCCACTTT
clone_size: -; j_call: TRBJ1-5; d_call: -; cdr3_length: 15; v_call: TRBV18; cdr3_aa: CASSLQGNSNQPQHF; cdr3_nt: TGTGCCAGCTCACTACAGGGTAATTCCAATCAGCCCCAGCATTTT
clone_size: -; j_call: TRBJ2-3; d_call: TRBD2; cdr3_length: 16; v_call: TRBV7-8; cdr3_aa: CASSLGVAGSTDTQYF; cdr3_nt: TGTGCCAGCAGCTTAGGGGTAGCGGGAAGCACAGATACGCAGTATTTT
clone_size: -; j_call: TRBJ2-1; d_call: -; cdr3_length: 17; v_call: TRBV7-3; cdr3_aa: CASSLMASRDPYNEQFF; cdr3_nt: TGTGCCAGCAGCTTAATGGCCAGCCGGGATCCATACAATGAGCAGTTCTTC